One T cell receptor (beta chain) is described in this entry. As yet, its antigen is unknown. Since no conserved phenylalanine or tryptophan closes the CDR3, a read error is the likely cause. These data come from a study of tumor and adjacent non-tumor tissue in lung cancer. The template was RNA from unsorted bulk tissue. Three rounds of nested PCR, following a modified ARM-PCR protocol, produced the TCRbeta library. TCRdb reprocessed the multiplex PCR reads via MiXCR and lists one record per CDR3 protein. The sample carries 100,000 to 150,000 distinct CDR3 sequences, 66% recorded once. Study findings and constraints: Tumor TCR diversity, when higher, was linked to shorter survival.

The CDR3 is made up of 17 amino acids. Looked up from germline, CDR1 is SGHAT and CDR2 is FQNNGV. The genes are TRBV11-2 and TRBJ2-1; TRBD2 matches 16 bases. The sample consisted of lung tumor tissue. This receptor was identified in a man aged 30 to 45 with non-small cell lung cancer. CDR3 nucleotides: TGTGCCAGCAGCCCGGGACTAGCGGGAGGGGGTTCTTATGAACAGTTCCTC. The encoded protein is CASSPGLAGGGSYEQFL.